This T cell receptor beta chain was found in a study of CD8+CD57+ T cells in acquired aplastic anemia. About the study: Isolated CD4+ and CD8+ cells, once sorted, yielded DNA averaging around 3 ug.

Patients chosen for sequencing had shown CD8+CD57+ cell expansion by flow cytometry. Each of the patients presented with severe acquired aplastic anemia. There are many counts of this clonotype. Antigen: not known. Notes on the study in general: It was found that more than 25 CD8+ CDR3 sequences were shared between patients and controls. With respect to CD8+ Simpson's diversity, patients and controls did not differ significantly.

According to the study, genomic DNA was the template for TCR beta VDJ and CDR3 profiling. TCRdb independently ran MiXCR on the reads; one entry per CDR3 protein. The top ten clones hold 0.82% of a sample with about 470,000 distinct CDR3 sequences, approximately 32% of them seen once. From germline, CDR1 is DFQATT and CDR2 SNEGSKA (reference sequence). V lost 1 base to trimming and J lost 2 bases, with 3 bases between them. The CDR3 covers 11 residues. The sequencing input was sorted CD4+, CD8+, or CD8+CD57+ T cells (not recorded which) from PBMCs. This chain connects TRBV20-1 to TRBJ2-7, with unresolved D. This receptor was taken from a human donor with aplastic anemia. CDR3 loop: CSARGTYEQYF. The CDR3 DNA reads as TGCAGTGCTAGAGGGACCTACGAGCAGTACTTC.